The T cell receptor beta chain under discussion was sequenced for a study of siplizumab effects on memory and regulatory T cells. This CDR3 contains 15 residues. Trimming at V came to 3 bases and at J to 4 bases, leaving 5 bases not matched to a gene. The germline V gene encodes CDR1 SNHLY and CDR2 FYNNEI. Sequenced by immunoSEQ multiplex PCR; TCRdb stores in-frame clones only, minus some. The data show more than 90,000 clones, about nine tenths seen once. Sample: non-Treg CD4+ T cells sorted from blood. This chain joins TRBV2 and TRBJ2-1, with 8 bases lining up with TRBD2. The clonotype comes from a human donor in good health. CDR3 in DNA: TGTGCCAGCAGTGAGGGGCTAGCGGGTTACAATGAGCAGTTCTTC. Protein sequence: CASSEGLAGYNEQFF.